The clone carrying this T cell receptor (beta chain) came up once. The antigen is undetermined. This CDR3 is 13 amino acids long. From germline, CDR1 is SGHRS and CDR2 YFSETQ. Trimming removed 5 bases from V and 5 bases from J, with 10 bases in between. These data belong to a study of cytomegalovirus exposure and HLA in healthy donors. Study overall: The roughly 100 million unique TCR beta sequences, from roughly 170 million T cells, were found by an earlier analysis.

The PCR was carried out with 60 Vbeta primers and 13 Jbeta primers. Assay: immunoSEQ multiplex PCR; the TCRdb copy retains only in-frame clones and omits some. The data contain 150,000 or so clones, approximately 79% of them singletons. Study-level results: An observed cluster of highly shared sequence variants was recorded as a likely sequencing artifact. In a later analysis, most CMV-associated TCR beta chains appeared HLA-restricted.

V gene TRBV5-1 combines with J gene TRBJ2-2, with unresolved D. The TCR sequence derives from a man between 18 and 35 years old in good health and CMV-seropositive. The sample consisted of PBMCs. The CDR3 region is CASRPSATGELFF. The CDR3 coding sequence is TGCGCCAGCAGGCCATCAGCGACCGGGGAGCTGTTTTTT.